A selection of T cell receptor beta chains follows, all from one sample in a study of blood T cell repertoires in COVID-19. Data came from immunoSEQ multiplex PCR; TCRdb stores just in-frame clones and leaves some out. The table has about 180,000 clones, 86% seen once. The sequencing sample was made of peripheral blood. Receptors originate from a man in his sixties or seventies with active or convalescent COVID-19. Both conserved end residues are part of each CDR3. D genes are given only for firm matches. A row's size may be missing; if present it is once, few, many or a size class.

TRBV27,TRBJ1-6,NA,NA,CASSLWQVANSPLHF,TGTGCCAGCAGTTTATGGCAGGTGGCTAATTCACCCCTCCACTTT
TRBV3-1/TRBV3-2,TRBJ1-3,NA,TRBD1,CASSRGQGKPGNTIYF,TGTGCCAGCAGCCGCGGACAGGGTAAACCTGGAAACACCATATATTTT
TRBV4-1,TRBJ1-5,NA,NA,CASSQDPGGRDNQPQHF,TGCGCCAGCAGCCAAGATCCGGGGGGCAGGGACAATCAGCCCCAGCATTTT
TRBV6-5,TRBJ1-1,NA,NA,CASSYARRGANTEAFF,TGTGCCAGCAGTTACGCCCGGCGGGGGGCGAACACTGAAGCTTTCTTT
TRBV30,TRBJ2-5,NA,TRBD2,CASRRGGAVETQYF,TGTGCCTCCCGCCGGGGGGGGGCAGTAGAGACCCAGTACTTC
TRBV7-2,TRBJ1-5,few,TRBD1,CASSHQGQGFQPQHF,TGTGCCAGCAGCCACCAGGGACAGGGTTTTCAGCCCCAGCATTTT
TRBV5-1,TRBJ2-3,NA,TRBD2,CASRASGDRTDTQYF,TGCGCCAGCAGGGCTAGCGGGGATCGCACAGATACGCAGTATTTT
TRBV19,TRBJ2-7,NA,NA,CASSITGALDEQYF,TGTGCCAGTAGTATAACTGGGGCGTTGGACGAGCAGTACTTC
TRBV9,TRBJ1-2,NA,NA,CASSVEGRANGYTF,TGTGCCAGCAGCGTAGAGGGCAGGGCTAATGGCTACACCTTC
TRBV5-1,TRBJ1-2,NA,NA,CASSFGRVREAQRGYGYTF,TGCGCCAGCAGCTTCGGGAGGGTTCGGGAGGCCCAAAGAGGCTATGGCTACACCTTC
TRBV4-1,TRBJ1-6,NA,TRBD1,CASSQGDRGNSPLHF,TGCGCCAGCAGCCAAGGAGACAGGGGGAATTCACCCCTCCACTTT
TRBV7-9,TRBJ2-1,NA,TRBD2,CASSLGGSGGRRGEQFF,TGTGCCAGCAGCTTAGGGGGTTCTGGCGGGAGGCGGGGTGAGCAGTTCTTC
TRBV7-2,TRBJ2-5,few,NA,CASSLARWLQGRETQYF,TGTGCCAGCAGCTTAGCCCGCTGGCTACAGGGCCGGGAGACCCAGTACTTC
TRBV29-1,TRBJ1-5,NA,NA,CSVGGNQPQHF,TGCAGCGTCGGAGGAAATCAGCCCCAGCATTTT
TRBV7-3,TRBJ2-1,few,NA,CASSSGLGGGGNEQFF,TGTGCCAGCAGCTCTGGCCTCGGCGGAGGAGGCAATGAGCAGTTCTTC
TRBV6-5,TRBJ2-4,NA,TRBD2,CASSSQGGREYF,TGTGCCAGCAGTTCCCAGGGCGGGAGGGAGTACTTC
TRBV6-5,TRBJ1-5,NA,NA,CASSGQPYSNQPQHF,TGTGCCAGCAGCGGACAGCCTTATAGCAATCAGCCCCAGCATTTT
TRBV4-3,TRBJ2-4,NA,TRBD2,CASSHGASGRFQNIQYF,TGCGCCAGCAGTCACGGGGCCAGCGGGAGGTTCCAAAACATTCAGTACTTC
TRBV10-2,TRBJ2-3,NA,NA,CASTLGQGTDTQYF,TGCGCCAGCACCCTGGGGCAGGGCACAGATACGCAGTATTTT
TRBV4-2,TRBJ1-2,NA,NA,CASSQAQGNGYTF,TGTGCCAGCAGCCAAGCGCAGGGGAATGGCTACACCTTC
TRBV7-7,TRBJ2-5,NA,NA,CASSPNVGEETQYF,TGTGCTAGCAGCCCTAACGTGGGAGAAGAGACCCAGTACTTC
TRBV12-3/TRBV12-4,TRBJ1-4,NA,NA,CASSLTFEKLFF,TGTGCCAGCAGTTTAACATTCGAAAAACTGTTTTTT
TRBV28,TRBJ2-6,few,TRBD1,CASSGQGNGANVLTF,TGTGCCAGCAGTGGACAGGGGAACGGGGCCAACGTCCTGACTTTC
TRBV2,TRBJ2-2,NA,TRBD2,CASSIRLAGDTGELFF,TGTGCCAGCAGTATACGACTAGCGGGAGACACCGGGGAGCTGTTTTTT
TRBV6-5,TRBJ1-2,few,TRBD1,CASSHGQGNYGYTF,TGTGCCAGCAGTCACGGACAGGGCAACTATGGCTACACCTTC
TRBV7-6,TRBJ1-1,once,TRBD1,CASSLVGQGNTEAFF,TGTGCCAGCAGCTTAGTGGGACAGGGGAACACTGAAGCTTTCTTT
TRBV5-1,TRBJ1-4,NA,TRBD1,CASSLGGQGTNEKLFF,TGCGCCAGCAGCTTGGGGGGACAGGGGACTAATGAAAAACTGTTTTTT
TRBV7-8,TRBJ1-5,NA,NA,CASSKDPGAGPQHF,TGTGCCAGCAGCAAGGACCCGGGAGCGGGGCCCCAGCATTTT
TRBV4-3,TRBJ2-1,NA,TRBD2,CASSRTPAGTSGVPYNEQFF,TGCGCCAGCAGCCGCACGCCAGCCGGGACTAGCGGGGTCCCCTACAATGAGCAGTTCTTC
TRBV7-9,TRBJ2-1,NA,TRBD2,CASSSAGGQHEQFF,TGTGCCAGCAGCTCAGCGGGGGGTCAGCATGAGCAGTTCTTC
TRBV4-1,TRBJ2-1,few,NA,CASSQGGGSYNEQFF,TGCGCCAGCAGCCAAGGAGGAGGCTCCTACAATGAGCAGTTCTTC
TRBV7-2,TRBJ1-4,NA,NA,CASSLRGGLSTNEKLFF,TGTGCCAGCAGCCTCCGGGGGGGTTTATCAACTAATGAAAAACTGTTTTTT
TRBV12-5,TRBJ1-1,NA,NA,CASAGSQANTEAFF,TGTGCTAGTGCGGGGAGTCAGGCGAACACTGAAGCTTTCTTT
TRBV15,TRBJ1-3,NA,NA,CATSLQGGGNTIYF,TGTGCCACCAGTCTACAGGGCGGGGGAAACACCATATATTTT
TRBV28,TRBJ1-3,NA,NA,CASREGTYSGNTIYF,TGTGCCAGCAGGGAGGGGACGTACTCTGGAAACACCATATATTTT
TRBV5-8,TRBJ1-6,NA,TRBD1,CASSPGQGANLVSPLHF,TGTGCCAGCAGCCCCGGACAGGGGGCGAATTTGGTTTCACCCCTCCACTTT
TRBV7-9,TRBJ1-2,NA,NA,CASSFAGGRYGYTF,TGTGCCAGCAGCTTCGCGGGGGGTCGATATGGCTACACCTTC
TRBV25-1,TRBJ1-2,once,NA,CASSTTNYGYTF,TGTGCCAGCAGTACTACTAACTATGGCTACACCTTC
TRBV7-2,TRBJ1-1,NA,NA,CASSFSQGWTEAFF,TGTGCCAGCAGCTTTTCGCAGGGGTGGACTGAAGCTTTCTTT
TRBV29-1,TRBJ2-1,NA,TRBD2,CSVISPGLGHNEQFF,TGCAGCGTCATATCGCCGGGACTAGGGCACAATGAGCAGTTCTTC
TRBV18,TRBJ1-2,NA,NA,CASSPNSNYGYTF,TGTGCCAGCTCACCTAACAGTAACTATGGCTACACCTTC
TRBV4-1,TRBJ2-1,NA,TRBD1,CASSHPGQDRNNEQFF,TGCGCCAGCAGCCACCCGGGACAGGACCGCAACAATGAGCAGTTCTTC
TRBV7-9,TRBJ1-5,NA,NA,CASSLQGRWDQPQHF,TGTGCCAGCAGCTTGCAGGGGCGGTGGGATCAGCCCCAGCATTTT
TRBV7-2,TRBJ1-5,NA,NA,CASSLVRGEQPQHF,TGTGCCAGCAGCTTAGTCAGGGGCGAACAGCCCCAGCATTTT
TRBV27,TRBJ2-7,NA,TRBD2,CASSLFWTSGESSYEQYF,TGTGCCAGCAGTTTATTCTGGACTAGCGGGGAGAGCTCCTACGAGCAGTACTTC
TRBV7-8,TRBJ1-5,NA,NA,CASSEYSRDGQPQHF,TGTGCCAGCAGCGAATACAGCCGGGATGGTCAGCCCCAGCATTTT
TRBV10-3,TRBJ2-1,NA,TRBD1,CAISLDRAYNEQFF,TGTGCCATCAGTTTGGACAGGGCTTACAATGAGCAGTTCTTC
TRBV5-1,TRBJ1-4,NA,NA,CASRMGGSEKLFF,TGCGCCAGCCGGATGGGGGGGAGTGAAAAACTGTTTTTT
TRBV7-3,TRBJ1-1,NA,NA,CASSPDSLNTEAFF,TGTGCCAGCAGCCCGGACAGTTTGAACACTGAAGCTTTCTTT
TRBV5-1,TRBJ1-1,NA,TRBD1,CASSWPPGQKSREAFF,TGCGCCAGCAGCTGGCCTCCGGGACAGAAGTCAAGAGAAGCTTTCTTT
TRBV19,TRBJ1-2,NA,NA,CASSTGDYFYGYTF,TGTGCCAGTAGTACAGGGGATTACTTCTATGGCTACACCTTC
TRBV30,TRBJ2-7,few,NA,CAWSSGGYEQYF,TGTGCCTGGAGTTCTGGAGGCTACGAGCAGTACTTC
TRBV7-9,TRBJ1-1,NA,NA,CASSLVEIRNTEAFF,TGTGCCAGCAGCTTAGTGGAGATCCGGAACACTGAAGCTTTCTTT
TRBV7-9,TRBJ2-7,NA,TRBD1,CASSSRPGTGTDSYEQYF,TGTGCCAGCAGCTCACGTCCCGGGACAGGGACTGACTCCTACGAGCAGTACTTC
TRBV28,TRBJ2-7,NA,NA,CASTPDRFGEQYF,TGTGCCAGCACCCCCGACAGGTTTGGCGAGCAGTACTTC
TRBV6-2/TRBV6-3,TRBJ2-5,NA,NA,CASSSGDSETQYF,TGTGCCAGCAGTTCCGGGGACTCCGAGACCCAGTACTTC
TRBV6-5,TRBJ1-5,NA,NA,CASNPGGGWNQPQHF,TGTGCCAGCAACCCCGGGGGGGGATGGAATCAGCCCCAGCATTTT
TRBV6-4,TRBJ1-6,NA,NA,CASSPSGGGSPLHF,TGTGCCAGCAGCCCCTCGGGGGGCGGTTCACCCCTCCACTTT